This T cell receptor beta chain was documented in a study of blood T cell repertoires in COVID-19. The CDR3 is made up of 13 amino acids. The germline CDR1 and CDR2 sequences are SGHAT and FQNNGV. Trimming took 6 bases from V and 7 from J; bases not matched to a gene: 4. This table comes from immunoSEQ multiplex PCR, and its TCRdb copy is limited to in-frame clones, with some not included. The repertoire consists of around 250,000 clones, with 86% occurring once and the leading ten covering more than 2%. The sequencing sample was made of PBMCs or T cells enriched from blood (not recorded which). The J gene is TRBJ1-3, the V gene TRBV11-2; 9 nucleotides align to TRBD1. This clonotype originated in a woman in her 50s who had recovered from COVID-19. This chain's CDR3 is CASRGTGWNTIYF. The CDR3 DNA reads as TGTGCCAGCAGGGGGACAGGGTGGAACACCATATATTTT.